This is a list of T cell receptor beta chains from one sample in a study of cytomegalovirus exposure and HLA in healthy donors. Some clones are missing from TCRdb's copy, which holds only in-frame ones; the method was immunoSEQ multiplex PCR. Among about 120,000 clones listed, over 70% were seen once. Sequenced: PBMCs. All receptors come from a woman aged 50 to 60 in good health and CMV-seropositive. CDR3s leave out the opening cysteine and the closing phenylalanine or tryptophan. The D gene is left open where the match is weak.

J gene,V gene,D gene,CDR3 protein
TRBJ2-1,TRBV5-1,NA,ASSLSGEQF
TRBJ2-7,TRBV11-2,TRBD2,ASSSTSVSYEQY
TRBJ2-7,TRBV7-8,TRBD2,ASSAGGVGGNSYEQY
TRBJ1-2,TRBV2,TRBD1,ASSDFGQGYGYT
TRBJ1-2,TRBV5-1,TRBD1,ASSLVGQVNYGYT
TRBJ2-2,TRBV5-4,TRBD2,ASSFSGGNTGELF
TRBJ2-1,TRBV29-1,TRBD2,SVAFAGGGENEQF
TRBJ2-7,TRBV7-2,TRBD2,ASSLTTSGLSSYEQY
TRBJ1-5,TRBV5-4,NA,ASSLDGGGRQPQH
TRBJ1-1,TRBV18,TRBD1,ASSPASPGQGGTEAF
TRBJ1-2,TRBV27,TRBD1,ASSSTPRQGNYGYT
TRBJ2-1,TRBV11-3,TRBD2,ASSLEAGGPNEQF
TRBJ2-7,TRBV5-4,NA,ASSLGRGPYEQY
TRBJ2-7,TRBV27,TRBD1,ASRPTGGDYSLYEQY
TRBJ2-7,TRBV30,NA,AWSVGGSYEQY
TRBJ1-2,TRBV5-6,NA,ASSLGAGDGYT
TRBJ1-2,TRBV7-6,NA,ASSLQENYGYT
TRBJ2-2,TRBV5-1,TRBD2,ASSGGLFYTGELF
TRBJ1-4,TRBV4-2,NA,ASSPEQLTNEKLF
TRBJ2-3,TRBV15,TRBD2,ATQTSGGAGTDTQY
TRBJ1-5,TRBV5-1,NA,ASSKEGGPNQPQH
TRBJ1-3,TRBV5-1,NA,ASSLAGGENTIY
TRBJ1-6,TRBV4-1,TRBD1,ASSQPGQRNSPLH
TRBJ1-5,TRBV25-1,NA,ASSESHRESQH
TRBJ1-1,TRBV18,NA,ASSVMADTEAF
TRBJ2-7,TRBV5-1,TRBD1,ASNSRPGQGPYEQY
TRBJ2-2,TRBV5-1,TRBD2,ASTLAGVRTGELF
TRBJ1-2,TRBV19,NA,ASTAGDGYT
TRBJ1-1,TRBV30,NA,AWTVNTEAF
TRBJ2-6,TRBV4-1,NA,ASSQDMDSTFSGANVLT
TRBJ2-7,TRBV2,TRBD1,ASSETFGQGIYEQY
TRBJ2-1,TRBV11-2,TRBD2,ASREVFGLADNEQF
TRBJ2-7,TRBV9,NA,ASSVGGGILYEQY
TRBJ1-1,TRBV19,NA,ASSVHMNTEAF
TRBJ2-2,TRBV4-3,NA,ASSQGYGRTGELF